This entry concerns a single T cell receptor beta chain. This clone's antigen is unknown. Base-call qualities are not available, and no considerably larger clone is one nucleotide away. The data were obtained in a study of blood T cell repertoires in COVID-19 (dated by TCRdb to about 2020). Background on the whole study: Collaborator samples came from the United States, Italy and Spain and covered acute and convalescent phases of COVID-19. The material from the prospective study consisted of cDNA or gDNA derived from T cells, B-cell-depleted T cells, or PBMCs. Subjects who had been exposed to COVID-19, were actively infected with it, or had recovered from it provided the deeply sampled blood TCRbeta repertoires that made up the dataset. The repertoires were released in a freely available public database intended as a resource for research on the immune response to SARS-CoV-2. The samples were drawn from the first 160 participants of the ongoing ImmuneRACE study and from 950 to 1,500 subjects provided by 6 global collaborators. Nearly every sample came with metadata listing a de-identified subject ID, COVID-19 status, age in years and sex. HLA class I and class II types, where available, came from metadata supplied by the sample provider rather than from assay-based typing.

From a lookup of the germline V gene, CDR1 and CDR2 are SNHLY and FYNNEI. V is pruned by 3 bases and J by 6 bases, leaving 3 bases of the junction without a gene match. The CDR3 spans 14 residues, from the cysteine through the phenylalanine. The entry retains the CDR3 DNA only, 42 bases that are in frame from base 1. TCRbeta CDR3 regions were amplified from genomic DNA using the immunoSEQ Assay, a bias-controlled multiplex PCR. Under the source paper's analysis protocol: Within the assay, amplification of reference gene primers was used to estimate how many nucleated cells each sample contained. To quantify the absolute abundance of each unique TCRbeta CDR3 rearrangement, sequence reads were collapsed and filtered. For each sample, productive Simpson clonality was calculated as the square root of Simpson's diversity index across productive rearrangements. This immuneACCESS table, as held by TCRdb, lists in-frame sequences with V and J called but not all clones. Of the missing ones, under half trace to an unresolved V gene in checked studies; the others have no known cause. Clone size and the V and J calls come from that table; the DNA yielded D and trimming. This sample lists some 150,000 clones; 86% were detected once. Around 3.5% of the sample is in the top ten clones.

The paper's findings and limits, for the study overall: Clinical and demographic metadata were provided uncurated, with the amount varying by source and participant.

Each collaborating institution followed its own protocols to collect whole blood in K2EDTA tubes. For TCRbeta analysis, collaborators shipped samples in one of three forms: frozen whole blood, isolated PBMCs, or DNA extracted from either of those sample types. This TCR was recovered from a man between 70 and 80 years old with acute or convalescent COVID-19. This receptor chain uses TRBV2 and TRBJ1-5; 9 central bases correspond to TRBD1. Input material: peripheral blood. CDR3 sequence: CASSEGQGGQPQHF. The nucleotide sequence is given as TGTGCCAGCAGTGAGGGACAGGGAGGTCAGCCCCAGCATTTT.